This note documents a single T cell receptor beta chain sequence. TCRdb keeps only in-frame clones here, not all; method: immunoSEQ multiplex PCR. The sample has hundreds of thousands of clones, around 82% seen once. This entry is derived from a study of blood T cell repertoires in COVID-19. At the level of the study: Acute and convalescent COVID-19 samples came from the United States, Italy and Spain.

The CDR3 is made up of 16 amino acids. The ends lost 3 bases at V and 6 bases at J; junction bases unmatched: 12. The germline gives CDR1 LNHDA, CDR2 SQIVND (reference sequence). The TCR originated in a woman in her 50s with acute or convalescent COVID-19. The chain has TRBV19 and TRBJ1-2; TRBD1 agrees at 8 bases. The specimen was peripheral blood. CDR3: CASSIGDRGTGDGYTF. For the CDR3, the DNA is TGTGCCAGTAGTATCGGTGACAGGGGCACCGGGGATGGCTACACCTTC.